This passage covers 10 T cell receptor beta chains from one sample sequenced in a study of cytomegalovirus exposure and HLA in healthy donors. Vbeta (60) and Jbeta (13) primers were used in the PCR. TCRdb's copy holds only in-frame clones and misses some; the assay was immunoSEQ multiplex PCR. The sample has about 90,000 clones; 78% are singletons. The sequencing input was PBMCs. These receptors originate from a woman aged 40 to 55 in good health and CMV-seropositive.

Concerning this clone itself: The same CDR3 is also encoded by other DNA sequences in this sample. The CDR3 loop reads CASSLLAGGSNEQFF. CDR3 DNA sequence: TGTGCCAGCAGCTTACTAGCGGGAGGTAGCAATGAGCAGTTCTTC. The chain uses TRBV7-3 and TRBJ2-1; TRBD2 matches at 11 bases. This CDR3 has 15 amino acids. V was pared by 2 bases and J by 6 bases, with 3 bases of the junction left unmatched. CDR1 and CDR2 (germline): SGHTA, FQGTGA.

This clone was seen only once. V gene TRBV6-4 combines with J gene TRBJ2-7, with 9 bases fitting TRBD1. Trimming at V came to 3 bases and at J to 6 bases, leaving 3 bases not matched to a gene. CDR3 length: 13 residues. The germline V gene encodes CDR1 MRHNA and CDR2 SNTAGT. The CDR3 sequence: CASSETGGAEQYF. CDR3 DNA: TGTGCCAGCAGTGAAACAGGGGGCGCCGAGCAGTACTTC.

This clone was seen just once. The V call is TRBV18, the J call TRBJ2-7; possible D gene TRBD1, 6 bases. CDR3 size: 14 residues. CDR1 and CDR2 (germline): KGHSH, LQKENI. V shed 0 bases and J shed 5 bases, with 11 bases lying between them. The CDR3 spells CASSPPPGVDEQYF. The CDR3 coding sequence is TGTGCCAGCTCACCACCTCCAGGGGTGGACGAGCAGTACTTC.

V usage is TRBV9 and J usage is TRBJ2-1, with 11 bases fitting TRBD2. The length of the CDR3 is 17 residues. V dropped 4 bases and J dropped 2; count of bases not matched to a gene: 8. Germline values: CDR1 SGDLS, CDR2 YYNGEE. CDR3 sequence (DNA): TGTGCCAGCAGCCATCCGACTAGCGGGACCCCCTACAATGAGCAGTTCTTC. This encodes CASSHPTSGTPYNEQFF.

This clone was detected only a few times. The V call is TRBV7-8, the J call TRBJ2-3; the match to TRBD2 covers 7 bases. The germline CDR1 and CDR2 sequences are SGHVS and FQNEAQ. V gave up 4 bases and J gave up 6 bases; unmatched junction bases: 10. This CDR3 contains 15 residues. This CDR3 reads CASSSGLVPLDTQYF. The CDR3 DNA is TGTGCCAGCAGCTCAGGACTAGTTCCTTTGGATACGCAGTATTTT.

This rearrangement joins TRBV29-1 to TRBJ1-2; weak D call: TRBD1 (6 bases). This CDR3 spans 13 amino acids. V gave up 8 bases and J gave up 4 bases, with 17 bases separating them. Germline V lookup: CDR1 SQVTM, CDR2 ANQGSEA. CDR3 nucleotide sequence: TGCAGCACAAGGACAGAGACGGGCTATGGCTACACCTTC. Translated: CSTRTETGYGYTF.

The chain combines TRBV19 with TRBJ1-5; 7 bases are shared with TRBD1. CDR3 size: 14 residues. Germline-derived CDR1 and CDR2 are LNHDA and SQIVND (reference sequence). J gave up 6 bases and V 4 bases, and 6 bases lay outside the gene matches. In DNA, the CDR3 is TGTGCCAGTAGTACTGGGACAGCAGGTCAGCCCCAGCATTTT. It is translated as CASSTGTAGQPQHF.

The chain recombines TRBV18 with TRBJ2-5, with 8 positions matching TRBD1. The CDR3 has 15 amino acids. The germline gives CDR1 KGHSH, CDR2 LQKENI. Unmatched junction bases numbered 7, after V lost 2 bases and J lost 5 bases. In DNA, the CDR3 is TGTGCCAGCTCACCAACGGGACAGGTCTGGGAGACCCAGTACTTC. This gives the protein CASSPTGQVWETQYF.

The chain couples TRBV6-1 to TRBJ2-3, with TRBD2 matching 10 bases. The CDR3 runs to 14 residues. Germline V lookup: CDR1 MNHNS, CDR2 SASEGT. V gave up 8 bases and J gave up 4 bases; unmatched junction bases: 6. CDR3 DNA sequence: TGTGCCAGCGGCAGCGGGAGGGACGCAGATACGCAGTATTTT. This translates into CASGSGRDADTQYF.

The genes are TRBV6-5 and TRBJ2-5; the D is unclear. CDR1 is MNHEY, CDR2 SVGAGI, per germline. The ends were cut back, 8 bases at V and 5 bases at J, with 18 bases in the middle. This CDR3 is 14 amino acids long. The CDR3 loop is CASGPGTSPETQYF. CDR3 in DNA: TGTGCCAGCGGTCCAGGAACGAGCCCGGAGACCCAGTACTTC.